This T cell receptor beta chain was captured in a study of T cell changes during pregnancy in multiple sclerosis. The repertoire was sequenced with immunoSEQ multiplex PCR; TCRdb's copy has only in-frame clones and lacks some. This sample carries around 80,000 clones, about 95% of them seen once, and the ten largest clones take roughly 1.1%. V was trimmed by 1 base and J by 0 bases, leaving 14 bases between them. Germline lookup yields CDR1 SGHVS and CDR2 FNYEAQ. This CDR3 region has 17 residues. The chain has TRBV7-6 and TRBJ2-3; TRBD2 is a possible D gene (6 bases). This sequence was found in a female donor with multiple sclerosis, enrolled in a pregnancy study. This material consisted of peripheral blood, taken in the second trimester of pregnancy. This chain's CDR3 is CASSLGLRGVSTDTQYF. In DNA, the CDR3 is TGTGCCAGCAGCTTAGGGCTGCGGGGAGTAAGCACAGATACGCAGTATTTT.